This T cell receptor beta chain was captured by sequencing in a study of human T cells and chemical hapten exposure. Study-level background: Alopecia areata, totalis or universalis affected patients who were mostly female.

This CDR3 has 16 amino acids. V dropped 1 base and J dropped 4; count of bases not matched to a gene: 3. Germline lookup yields CDR1 SGHTA and CDR2 FQGNSA. In the original processing: Sample-level TCR yields exhibited a median of about 96,000, with a range of roughly 20,000 to 750,000. MiXCR was run by TCRdb on the RACE reads, yielding one entry per CDR3 protein. These V and J calls originate from TCRdb's pipeline instead of the authors' own analysis. The data show 95,000 or so distinct CDR3 sequences, with over 9.5% seen just once and 2% to 2.5% held by the top ten. Time point defined: patch test 1, 2 weeks after DPC sensitization. Stated treatment: therapeutic diphenylcyclopropenone sensitization with weekly scalp DPC. Extraction of total RNA was performed on unfractionated whole blood. This clonotype was observed a few times. Antigen specificity is unknown. Overall study results and limits: Unchanged with DPC sensitization were TCRs above 1 in 1000 frequency.

The chain carries TRBV7-2 and TRBJ1-4; 10 positions agree with TRBD1. This clonotype was sampled from a man in his forties with alopecia areata. Some clones in this sample may be carry-over from other donors' samples. The sequences come from whole blood, collected in connection with sensitization to the hapten diphenylcyclopropenone (DPC). In nucleotides, the CDR3 is TGTGCCAGCAGCTTAGGACAGGGGGCCCGTAATGAAAAACTGTTTTTT. This encodes CASSLGQGARNEKLFF.